This T cell receptor beta chain was recorded in a study of blood T cells in healthy people across ages. About the study: Capture by template switching was about one barcoded beta molecule per two T cells.

Study outcomes and limitations: Both higher diversity and more naive CD4+ cells marked long-lived donors when set against aged donors.

Next came a second PCR, run for about 7 to 11 cycles, which used a sample-barcoded 5' primer along with a J-beta primer mix. TCRdb redid the calling of the 5' RACE reads with MiXCR, one entry per CDR3 protein. The table has 1.5 million to 1.8 million distinct CDR3 sequences, approximately 42% seen once. Approximately 9.7 milliliters was the volume of peripheral blood drawn from each donor. This clonotype was counted a few times. As yet, its antigen is unknown. The CDR3 has 16 residues. Germline CDR1 MNHEY, CDR2 SMNVEV (reference sequence). J gave up 5 bases and V 3 bases, and 10 bases lay outside the gene matches.

The rearrangement links TRBV27 to TRBJ2-1, with 7 bases identical to TRBD1. Material: blood. The clonotype originates from a woman between 18 and 29 years old in good health. The CDR3 spells CASSFGPGQQNNEQFF. The CDR3, as DNA: TGTGCCAGCAGTTTTGGGCCGGGACAGCAAAACAATGAGCAGTTCTTC.